The TCR beta chain described here comes from a study of CD8 T cells in Susac syndrome. This CDR3 spans 14 amino acids. Germline V gives CDR1 DFQATT, CDR2 SNEGSKA (reference sequence). The V and J ends lost 4 bases and 6 bases respectively, with 18 bases between them. Random hexamers served to reverse transcribe about 0.5 to 1 ug RNA. TCRdb reprocessed the immunoSEQ multiplex PCR reads with MiXCR, giving one entry per CDR3 protein. The sample has roughly 200,000 distinct CDR3 sequences, 95% seen once. The clonotype originates from a human donor with multiple sclerosis. Material: CD4+ T cells from PBMCs. J is TRBJ1-1 and V is TRBV20-1; D gene unclear. CDR3 loop: CSAKSGAALAEAFF. The CDR3 region has the DNA TGCAGTGCTAAGTCTGGAGCGGCCCTTGCTGAAGCTTTCTTT.